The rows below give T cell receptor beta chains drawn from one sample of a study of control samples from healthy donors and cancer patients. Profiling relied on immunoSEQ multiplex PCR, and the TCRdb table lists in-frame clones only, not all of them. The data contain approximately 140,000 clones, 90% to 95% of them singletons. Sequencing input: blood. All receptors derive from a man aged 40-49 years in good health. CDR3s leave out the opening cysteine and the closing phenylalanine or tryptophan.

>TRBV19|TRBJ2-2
ASSTPGQNTGELF
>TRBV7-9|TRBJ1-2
ASRPSDREEGYT
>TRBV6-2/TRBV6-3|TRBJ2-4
ASSGLLAKNIQY
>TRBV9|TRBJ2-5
ASSVGQETQY
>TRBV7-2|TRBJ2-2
ASSWYGRGAPGELF
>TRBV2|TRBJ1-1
ASTFRDRGRDTEAF
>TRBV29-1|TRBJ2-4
SVPGTGVNIQY
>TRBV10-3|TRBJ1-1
AIAGVRGAF
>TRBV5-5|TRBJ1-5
ASSLAGTTSNQPQH
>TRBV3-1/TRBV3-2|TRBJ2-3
ASSQTSGGPPSTDTQY
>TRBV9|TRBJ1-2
ASSSHPGDRGFHGYT
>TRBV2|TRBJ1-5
ASSRDNNQPQH
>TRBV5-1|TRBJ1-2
ASSPLTGRVGYGYT
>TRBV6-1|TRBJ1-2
ASSEAHPRDYGYT
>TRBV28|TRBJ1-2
ASRRTGERYRGYT
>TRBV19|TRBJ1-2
ASSFAGRENYGYT
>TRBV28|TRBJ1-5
ASSSPRGIRQPQH
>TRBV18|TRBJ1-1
ASSPPGSRNAEAF
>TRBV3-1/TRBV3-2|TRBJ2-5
ASSPRSWGTQY
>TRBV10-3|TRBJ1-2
ASQGTGYGYT
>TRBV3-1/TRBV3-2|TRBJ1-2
ASSQVAVDGYT
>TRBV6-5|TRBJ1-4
ASSYSLNRGNEKLF
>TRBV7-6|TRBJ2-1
ASSPERTSGIIYNEQF
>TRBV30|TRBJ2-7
AWSVDWATYEQY
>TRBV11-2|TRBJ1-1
ASSPHRGRSVRAF
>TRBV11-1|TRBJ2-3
ASSLAPGDTQY
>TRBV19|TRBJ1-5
ASSSRDRGSYQPQH
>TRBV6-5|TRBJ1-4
ASGRDNQNEKLF
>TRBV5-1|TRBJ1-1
ASSLEGQGTGDTEAF
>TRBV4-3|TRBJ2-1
ASSPGTSGRNEQF
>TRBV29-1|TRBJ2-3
SGLWAGSTDTQY
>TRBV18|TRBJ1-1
ASSPADRGAEAF
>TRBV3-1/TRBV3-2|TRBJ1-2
ASSQDYSDASNYGYT
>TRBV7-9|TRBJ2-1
ASSLEATGGYNEQF
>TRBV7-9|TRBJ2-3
ASSLSKPDTQY
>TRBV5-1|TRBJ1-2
ASSFSVANYGYT
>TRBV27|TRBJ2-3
ASREGSTDTQY
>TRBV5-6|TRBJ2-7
ASSLDGREWPYEQY
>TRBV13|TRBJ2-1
ASSSPPDREDEQF
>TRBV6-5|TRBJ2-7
ASSSPGQGFHEQY
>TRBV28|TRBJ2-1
ASSLPLGAEVSYNEQF
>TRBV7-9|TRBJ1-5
ASSRQGENQPQH
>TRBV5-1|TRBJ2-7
ASSLAGFLTGGEQY
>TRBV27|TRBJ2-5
ASSSGRGETQY
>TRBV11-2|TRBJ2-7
ASSLSEGGSFEQY
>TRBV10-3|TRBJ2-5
AISVGLAGGTTQY
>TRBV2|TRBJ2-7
ASRVISGRSPGEQY